The rows below give T cell receptor beta chains drawn from one sample of a study of memory CD4+ T cells and cytomegalovirus serostatus. Repertoires were generated with immunoSEQ multiplex PCR, while TCRdb's copy carries only in-frame clones and drops some. The sample lists fewer than 50,000 clones, roughly three quarters occurring once. The specimen was memory CD4+ T cells from blood. The source of these receptors is an adult in good health and CMV-seronegative. CDR3s include the opening cysteine and the closing phenylalanine or tryptophan. D genes are given only for firm matches. Clone size appears in some rows only: once, few, many, or a class for an expanded clone.

d_call | clone_size | j_call | v_call | cdr3_length | cdr3_aa | cdr3_nt
TRBD1 | . | TRBJ1-3 | TRBV6-5 | 15 | CASSLNDRAGNTIYF | TGTGCCAGCAGCCTAAACGACAGGGCTGGAAACACCATATATTTT
. | . | TRBJ1-2 | TRBV19 | 14 | CASSILQFQGGYTF | TGTGCCAGTAGTATTTTACAGTTCCAGGGCGGCTACACCTTC
TRBD2 | . | TRBJ2-3 | TRBV29-1 | 14 | CSAVRLAALDTQYF | TGCAGCGCTGTGAGGCTAGCGGCGCTTGATACGCAGTATTTT
TRBD1 | . | TRBJ1-3 | TRBV7-2 | 17 | CASSSGTGGASGNTIYF | TGTGCCAGCAGCTCCGGGACAGGGGGTGCCTCTGGAAACACCATATATTTT
. | . | TRBJ2-6 | TRBV7-9 | 15 | CASSFRGTGANVLTF | TGTGCCAGCAGCTTTCGGGGAACGGGGGCCAACGTCCTGACTTTC
TRBD1 | . | TRBJ1-2 | TRBV7-3 | 12 | CASSSRTGPKIF | TGTGCCAGCAGCTCGAGGACAGGGCCGAAGATCTTC
. | once | TRBJ1-5 | TRBV25-1 | 13 | CASRGLGNQPQHF | TGTGCCAGCAGGGGGCTAGGCAATCAGCCCCAGCATTTT
. | . | TRBJ1-4 | TRBV5-5 | 15 | CASSLVQGEREKLFF | TGTGCCAGCAGCTTGGTGCAGGGTGAGAGAGAAAAACTGTTTTTT
. | . | TRBJ2-3 | TRBV7-2 | 13 | CASSLETADTQYF | TGTGCCAGCAGCCTTGAGACGGCGGATACGCAGTATTTT
. | . | TRBJ2-1 | TRBV11-3 | 13 | CASSLGALNEQFF | TGTGCCAGCAGCTTAGGGGCTCTCAATGAGCAGTTCTTC
. | . | TRBJ1-1 | TRBV5-8 | 11 | CASSLRGQAFF | TGTGCCAGCAGCTTGCGGGGGCAGGCTTTCTTT
TRBD2 | . | TRBJ2-1 | TRBV2 | 13 | CAGGEREYNEQFF | TGTGCCGGGGGGGAGCGGGAGTACAATGAGCAGTTCTTC
. | once | TRBJ2-3 | TRBV10-3 | 11 | CAISESDTQYF | TGTGCCATCAGTGAGTCGGATACGCAGTATTTT
. | . | TRBJ2-5 | TRBV6-5 | 12 | CASNGVGETQYF | TGTGCCAGCAATGGAGTGGGGGAGACCCAGTACTTC
TRBD1 | . | TRBJ1-2 | TRBV7-9 | 16 | CASSSRQGRTNYGYTF | TGTGCCAGCAGCTCGCGACAGGGTAGAACTAACTATGGCTACACCTTC
. | . | TRBJ2-7 | TRBV6-5 | 11 | CASQGRHEQYF | TGTGCCAGCCAGGGCAGGCACGAGCAGTACTTC
. | . | TRBJ1-1 | TRBV13 | 12 | CASSLTGASAFF | TGTGCCAGCAGCTTAACGGGGGCATCAGCTTTCTTT
. | once | TRBJ1-1 | TRBV5-1 | 13 | CASRHELNTEAFF | TGCGCCAGCAGGCACGAGCTGAACACTGAAGCTTTCTTT
. | . | TRBJ1-1 | TRBV19 | 16 | CASSPWESPMNTEAFF | TGTGCCAGTAGTCCCTGGGAGAGCCCTATGAACACTGAAGCTTTCTTT
TRBD2 | . | TRBJ2-1 | TRBV10-3 | 15 | CALSSRGRASNEQFF | TGTGCCTTGAGCTCTCGCGGGAGGGCCAGCAATGAGCAGTTCTTC
. | . | TRBJ1-1 | TRBV5-4 | 14 | CASRVLGKNTEAFF | TGTGCCAGCAGAGTGCTCGGTAAGAACACTGAAGCTTTCTTT
TRBD1 | . | TRBJ2-4 | TRBV5-1 | 14 | CASSLGGTGDKEYF | TGCGCCAGCAGCTTGGGGGGAACAGGGGACAAGGAGTACTTC
. | . | TRBJ2-1 | TRBV2 | 13 | CASGLAPYNEQFF | TGTGCCAGCGGGCTAGCGCCCTACAATGAGCAGTTCTTC
TRBD2 | few | TRBJ2-1 | TRBV7-2 | 13 | CASSPLAPDEQFF | TGTGCCAGCAGCCCACTAGCGCCAGATGAGCAGTTCTTC
. | . | TRBJ1-4 | TRBV25-1 | 13 | CASSGWGQEKLFF | TGTGCCAGCAGTGGGTGGGGGCAGGAAAAACTGTTTTTT
TRBD2 | few | TRBJ2-7 | TRBV11-3 | 19 | CASSLERWGTSGRQYEQYF | TGTGCCAGCAGCTTAGAGCGGTGGGGGACTAGCGGGAGGCAATACGAGCAGTACTTC
. | . | TRBJ2-7 | TRBV10-3 | 15 | CAISERTASSYEQYF | TGTGCCATCAGTGAGCGGACGGCGAGCTCCTACGAGCAGTACTTC
TRBD2 | . | TRBJ2-7 | TRBV27 | 13 | CASSPGRFLEQYF | TGTGCCAGCAGTCCCGGGAGGTTCCTCGAGCAGTACTTC
. | . | TRBJ2-1 | TRBV10-3 | 13 | CAISSEGPGEQFF | TGTGCCATCAGTTCAGAGGGACCCGGTGAGCAGTTCTTC
TRBD1 | . | TRBJ1-2 | TRBV6-1 | 13 | CASGDRRFYGYTF | TGTGCCAGCGGGGACAGGAGATTCTATGGCTACACCTTC
. | . | TRBJ2-7 | TRBV5-1 | 12 | CASSLSQHEQYF | TGCGCCAGCAGCTTATCACAGCACGAGCAGTACTTC
. | . | TRBJ1-1 | TRBV5-1 | 14 | CASSLVGQSTEAFF | TGCGCCAGCAGCTTGGTAGGACAAAGTACTGAAGCTTTCTTT
. | . | TRBJ1-2 | TRBV6-5 | 15 | CASSRTDLVPGGYTF | TGTGCCAGCAGCCGGACGGACCTTGTCCCAGGTGGCTACACCTTC
. | . | TRBJ2-7 | TRBV13 | 14 | CASRRQGSSYEQYF | TGTGCCAGCCGGCGGCAGGGAAGCTCCTACGAGCAGTACTTC
. | . | TRBJ1-2 | TRBV6-5 | 11 | CASSLGYGYTF | TGTGCCAGCAGTCTGGGCTATGGCTACACCTTC
. | few | TRBJ2-7 | TRBV6-5 | 13 | CASRGSRPYEQYF | TGTGCCAGCCGTGGCAGCAGGCCCTACGAGCAGTACTTC
TRBD2 | . | TRBJ2-1 | TRBV7-9 | 15 | CASSNELAGYNEQFF | TGTGCCAGCAGTAACGAACTAGCGGGCTACAATGAGCAGTTCTTC
. | few | TRBJ1-1 | TRBV29-1 | 13 | CSVVGSVNTEAFF | TGCAGCGTTGTGGGCAGCGTGAACACTGAAGCTTTCTTT
TRBD1 | few | TRBJ1-1 | TRBV29-1 | 12 | CSGAWTGREAFF | TGCAGCGGAGCATGGACAGGGCGTGAAGCTTTCTTT
. | . | TRBJ2-7 | TRBV5-1 | 14 | CASSPDEPPYEQYF | TGCGCCAGCAGCCCGGACGAACCGCCCTACGAGCAGTACTTC
. | . | TRBJ2-5 | TRBV5-6 | 12 | CASSDVRETQYF | TGTGCCAGCAGCGATGTTAGAGAGACCCAGTACTTC
TRBD1 | . | TRBJ1-4 | TRBV9 | 15 | CASSATGQGYEKLFF | TGTGCCAGCAGCGCGACTGGACAGGGCTATGAAAAACTGTTTTTT
TRBD1 | few | TRBJ2-3 | TRBV6-1 | 13 | CASLAGGYSTQYF | TGTGCCAGCCTGGCAGGGGGCTATAGTACGCAGTATTTT
. | . | TRBJ1-1 | TRBV5-1 | 13 | CASSPPLNTEAFF | TGCGCCAGCAGCCCCCCACTTAACACTGAAGCTTTCTTT
TRBD1 | . | TRBJ2-7 | TRBV9 | 16 | CASSPKLDRDTYEQYF | TGTGCCAGCAGCCCAAAATTGGACAGGGACACCTACGAGCAGTACTTC
. | . | TRBJ1-1 | TRBV7-8 | 13 | CASSLNRATEAFF | TGTGCCAGCAGCTTAAACAGGGCCACTGAAGCTTTCTTT
. | medium-sized | TRBJ2-1 | TRBV5-6 | 13 | CASSMDTYNEQFF | TGTGCCAGCAGTATGGATACCTACAATGAGCAGTTCTTC
. | . | TRBJ2-2 | TRBV6-5 | 14 | CASSYSRRTGELFF | TGTGCCAGCAGTTACTCGAGACGTACCGGGGAGCTGTTTTTT
. | . | TRBJ2-7 | TRBV11-2 | 13 | CASSPTQDLEQYF | TGTGCCAGCAGCCCCACCCAGGATCTCGAGCAGTACTTC
TRBD1 | . | TRBJ1-2 | TRBV2 | 16 | CASSSRTGGINYGYTF | TGTGCCAGCAGTTCTCGGACAGGGGGTATTAACTATGGCTACACCTTC
TRBD2 | once | TRBJ2-1 | TRBV5-5 | 12 | CASSLGTSGTFF | TGTGCCAGCAGCTTGGGGACTAGCGGGACCTTCTTC
. | . | TRBJ1-5 | TRBV2 | 14 | CASTQGTGSQPQHF | TGTGCCAGCACCCAGGGAACAGGGTCTCAGCCCCAGCATTTT
TRBD1 | . | TRBJ1-5 | TRBV5-8 | 15 | CASSLGDREDQPQHF | TGTGCCAGCAGCTTGGGGGACAGGGAAGATCAGCCCCAGCATTTT
. | . | TRBJ2-5 | TRBV2 | 14 | CASSERATQETQYF | TGTGCCAGCAGTGAACGAGCTACCCAAGAGACCCAGTACTTC
TRBD2 | . | TRBJ2-4 | TRBV9 | 18 | CASSADPGLALAKNIQYF | TGTGCCAGCAGCGCTGATCCGGGACTAGCGTTAGCCAAAAACATTCAGTACTTC
TRBD1 | . | TRBJ1-2 | TRBV7-2 | 13 | CASRETGIYGYTF | TGTGCCAGCAGAGAGACAGGGATATATGGCTACACCTTC
. | . | TRBJ2-7 | TRBV30 | 12 | CAWNRRNYEQYF | TGTGCCTGGAACCGTAGGAACTACGAGCAGTACTTC